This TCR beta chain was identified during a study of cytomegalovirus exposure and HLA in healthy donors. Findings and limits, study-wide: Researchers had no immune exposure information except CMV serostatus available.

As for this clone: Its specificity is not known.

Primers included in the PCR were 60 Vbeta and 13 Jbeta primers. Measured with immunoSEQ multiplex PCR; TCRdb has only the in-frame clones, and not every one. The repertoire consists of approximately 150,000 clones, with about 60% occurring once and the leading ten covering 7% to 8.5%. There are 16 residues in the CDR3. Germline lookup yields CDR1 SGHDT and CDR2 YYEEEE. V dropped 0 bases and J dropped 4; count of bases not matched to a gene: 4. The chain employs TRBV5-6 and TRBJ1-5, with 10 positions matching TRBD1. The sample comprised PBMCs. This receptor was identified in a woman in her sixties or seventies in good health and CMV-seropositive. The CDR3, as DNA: TGTGCCAGCAGCTTGGTGACAGGGGGCATTAATCAGCCCCAGCATTTT. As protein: CASSLVTGGINQPQHF.